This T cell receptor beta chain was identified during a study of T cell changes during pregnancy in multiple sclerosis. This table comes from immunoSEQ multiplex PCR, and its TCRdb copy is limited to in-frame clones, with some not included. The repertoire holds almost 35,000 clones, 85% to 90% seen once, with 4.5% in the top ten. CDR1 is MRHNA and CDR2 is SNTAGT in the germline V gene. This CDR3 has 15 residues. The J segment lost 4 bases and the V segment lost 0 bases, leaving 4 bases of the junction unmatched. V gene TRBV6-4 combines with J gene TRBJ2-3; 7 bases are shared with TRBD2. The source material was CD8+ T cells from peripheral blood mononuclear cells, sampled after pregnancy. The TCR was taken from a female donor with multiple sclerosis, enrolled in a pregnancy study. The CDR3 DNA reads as TGTGCCAGCAGTGACTCCGGGGGGAGCGCAGATACGCAGTATTTT. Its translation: CASSDSGGSADTQYF.